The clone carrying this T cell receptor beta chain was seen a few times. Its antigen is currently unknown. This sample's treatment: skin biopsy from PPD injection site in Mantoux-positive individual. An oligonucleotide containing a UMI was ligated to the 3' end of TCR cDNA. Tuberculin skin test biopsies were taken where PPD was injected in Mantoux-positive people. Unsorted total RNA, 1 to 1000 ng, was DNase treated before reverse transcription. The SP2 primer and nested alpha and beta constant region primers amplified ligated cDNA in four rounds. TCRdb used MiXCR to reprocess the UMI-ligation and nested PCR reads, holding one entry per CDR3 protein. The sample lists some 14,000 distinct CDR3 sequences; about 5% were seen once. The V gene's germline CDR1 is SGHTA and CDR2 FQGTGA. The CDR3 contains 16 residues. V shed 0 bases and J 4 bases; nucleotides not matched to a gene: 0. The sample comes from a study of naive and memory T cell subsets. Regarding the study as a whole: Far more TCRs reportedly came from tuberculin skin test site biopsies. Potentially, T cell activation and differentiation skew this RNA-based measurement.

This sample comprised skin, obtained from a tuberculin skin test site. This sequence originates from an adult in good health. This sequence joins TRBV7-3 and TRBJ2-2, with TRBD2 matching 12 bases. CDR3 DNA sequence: TGTGCCAGCAGCTTAACGACTAGCGGGAGCACCGGGGAGCTGTTTTTT. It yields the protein CASSLTTSGSTGELFF.